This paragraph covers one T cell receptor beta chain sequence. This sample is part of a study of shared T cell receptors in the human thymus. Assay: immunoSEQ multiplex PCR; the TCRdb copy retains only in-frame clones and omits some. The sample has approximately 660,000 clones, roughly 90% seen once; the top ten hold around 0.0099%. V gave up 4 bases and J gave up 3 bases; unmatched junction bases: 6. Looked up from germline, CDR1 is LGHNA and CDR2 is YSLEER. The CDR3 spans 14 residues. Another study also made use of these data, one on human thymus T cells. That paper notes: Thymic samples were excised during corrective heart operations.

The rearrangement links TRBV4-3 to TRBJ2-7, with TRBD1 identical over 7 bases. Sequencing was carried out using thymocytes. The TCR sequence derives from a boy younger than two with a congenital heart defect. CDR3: CASSPGGHFYEQYF. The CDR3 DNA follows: TGCGCCAGCAGCCCAGGGGGACACTTCTACGAGCAGTACTTC.